This T cell receptor beta chain is from a study of response to subunit inactivated influenza vaccine (dated by TCRdb to 2016 to 2019). Background on the whole study: To follow how T cells responded to a trivalent subunit inactivated influenza vaccine, the researchers relied on deep quantitative profiling of the T cell receptor repertoire.

Library construction relied on RT-PCR. Sequencing used an Illumina HiSeq 2500. The raw public data were reprocessed by TCRdb itself: fastp quality trimming at Q25, MiXCR clonotype calling, in-frame beta chains only. Here each entry gathers all rows of one CDR3 protein and keeps the most common genes and DNA. For this sample the table gives about 570,000 distinct CDR3 sequences, of which 12% were detected only once. The top ten clones comprise 10% to 13% of the sample. Measured from the cysteine to the phenylalanine, the CDR3 is 16 residues long. Only the CDR3 DNA is retained, 48 bases long and in frame from the first base. Trimming costs V 1 base and J 7 bases, and their ends lie 17 bases apart. The germline V gene encodes CDR1 DFQATT and CDR2 SNEGSKA (reference sequence). This clonotype showed up just a few times. It lacks a known antigen. Qualities for individual bases were not recorded, and no much larger clone is one base off.

The paper as a whole reports these results and caveats: It was suggested by the authors that each seasonal influenza vaccination may recruit only a limited number of new T cells.

The chain links TRBV20-1 with TRBJ1-6; no confident D gene assignment can be made. This clonotype was obtained from a man in his forties or fifties who received an inactivated influenza vaccine. Donor details come from another sample of the same person, matched by shared clones. Specimen: PBMCs from blood, collected on the day of vaccination. The nucleotide sequence reads TGCAGTGCTAGAGGCATTGGACGGCTGAACAATTCACCCCTCCACTTT. It codes for CSARGIGRLNNSPLHF.